The TCR beta chain described here comes from a study of T cell responses to AZD1222 COVID-19 vaccine. General observations from the study: No day 14 peak samples; only post-peak repertoires were characterized. Baseline testing showed seropositivity in only six or seven AZD1222 recipients.

CDR3 length equals 13 residues. Germline CDR1 LNHDA, CDR2 SQIVND (reference sequence). Trimming removed 3 bases from V and 11 bases from J, with 15 bases in between. With regard to this clone: Its antigen is unknown.

The assay was immunoSEQ multiplex PCR, and TCRdb's table has in-frame clones only and misses some. The sample shows roughly 100,000 clones, about 90% of them seen only once. Second-dose schedules of about 4 or about 12 weeks were combined. The V gene is TRBV19, the J gene TRBJ2-3; D perhaps matches TRBD2 (5 bases). The material was peripheral blood, obtained 28 days after the second AZD1222 dose. The TCR comes from an adult who received the AZD1222 COVID-19 vaccine. This chain's CDR3 is CASSIVAAGRQYF. The CDR3 DNA is TGTGCCAGTAGTATTGTAGCCGCGGGCAGGCAGTATTTT.